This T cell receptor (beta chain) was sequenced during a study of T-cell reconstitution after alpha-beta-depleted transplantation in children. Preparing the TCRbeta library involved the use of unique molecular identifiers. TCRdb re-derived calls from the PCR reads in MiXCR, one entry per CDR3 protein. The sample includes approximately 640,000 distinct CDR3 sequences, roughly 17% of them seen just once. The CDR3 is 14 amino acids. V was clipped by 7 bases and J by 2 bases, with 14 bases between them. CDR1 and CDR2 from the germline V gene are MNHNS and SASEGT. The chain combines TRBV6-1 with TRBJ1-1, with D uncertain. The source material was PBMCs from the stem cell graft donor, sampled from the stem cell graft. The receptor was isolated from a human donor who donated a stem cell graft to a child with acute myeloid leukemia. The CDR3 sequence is CASIADPINTEAFF. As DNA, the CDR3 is TGTGCCAGCATTGCGGACCCGATAAACACTGAAGCTTTCTTT.